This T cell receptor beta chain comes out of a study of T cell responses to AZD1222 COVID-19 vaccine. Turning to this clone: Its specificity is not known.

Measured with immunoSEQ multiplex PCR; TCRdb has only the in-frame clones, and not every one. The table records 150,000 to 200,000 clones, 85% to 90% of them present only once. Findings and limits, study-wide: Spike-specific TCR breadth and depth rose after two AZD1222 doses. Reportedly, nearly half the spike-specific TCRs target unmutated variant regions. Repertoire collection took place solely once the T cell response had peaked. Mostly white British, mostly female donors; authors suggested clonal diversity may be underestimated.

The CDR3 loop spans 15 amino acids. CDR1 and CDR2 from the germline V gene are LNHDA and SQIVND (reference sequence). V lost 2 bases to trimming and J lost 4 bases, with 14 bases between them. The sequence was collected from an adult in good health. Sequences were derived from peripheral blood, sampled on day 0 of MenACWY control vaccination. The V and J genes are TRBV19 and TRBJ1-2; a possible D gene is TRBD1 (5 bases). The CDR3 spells CASSIPGALFYGYTF. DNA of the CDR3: TGTGCCAGTAGTATACCCGGGGCCTTATTCTATGGCTACACCTTC.